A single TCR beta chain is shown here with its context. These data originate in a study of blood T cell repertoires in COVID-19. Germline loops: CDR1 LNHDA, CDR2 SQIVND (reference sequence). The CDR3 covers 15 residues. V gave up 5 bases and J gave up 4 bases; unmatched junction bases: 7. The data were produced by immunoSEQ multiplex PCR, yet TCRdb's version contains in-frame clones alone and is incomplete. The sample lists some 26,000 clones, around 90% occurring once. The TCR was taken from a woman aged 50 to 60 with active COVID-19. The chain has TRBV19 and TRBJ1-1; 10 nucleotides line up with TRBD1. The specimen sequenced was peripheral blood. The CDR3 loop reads CASSPRTGGTTEAFF. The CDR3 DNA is TGTGCCAGTAGTCCAAGGACAGGGGGGACCACTGAAGCTTTCTTT.